Listed here are 8 T cell receptor beta chains from one sample, sequenced in a study of blood T cell repertoires in COVID-19. Method: immunoSEQ multiplex PCR; TCRdb's copy keeps in-frame clones and lacks some. Of fewer than 350,000 clones listed, 85% are singletons. Sequences were obtained from peripheral blood. These receptors originate from a woman in her 50s with active or convalescent COVID-19.

The chain links TRBV5-1 to TRBJ2-1; TRBD2 agrees at 9 bases. The CDR3 sequence is 15 residues long. Per germline, CDR1 SGHRS and CDR2 YFSETQ. After removal of 3 bases from V and 3 bases from J, the junction contained 4 bases not matched to a gene. CDR3 sequence: CASSSTSGYYNEQFF. CDR3 sequence (DNA): TGCGCCAGCAGCTCTACTAGCGGGTACTACAATGAGCAGTTCTTC.

This clone was found many times. The chain employs TRBV18 and TRBJ1-1, with D tentatively TRBD1 (6 bases). CDR1 KGHSH and CDR2 LQKENI come from the germline V gene. V was shortened by 6 bases and J by 6 bases, with 14 bases between the two germline ends. There are 13 residues in the CDR3. CDR3 DNA: TGTGCCAGCTCTTTGACCGCAGGGGCTGAAGCTTTCTTT. It codes for CASSLTAGAEAFF.

This clone has just a few counts. The chain links TRBV7-8 to TRBJ1-2; tentatively, D is TRBD1 (6 bases). The V end was cut by 5 bases, the J end by 0 bases, with 10 bases between. The CDR3 extends over 14 amino acids. Germline loops: CDR1 SGHVS, CDR2 FQNEAQ. This chain's CDR3 is CASSPTGPNYGYTF. For the CDR3, the DNA is TGTGCCAGCAGCCCGACAGGACCTAACTATGGCTACACCTTC.

This clone appeared once. V gene TRBV10-3 combines with J gene TRBJ1-1, with D uncertain. The germline V and J ends were trimmed by 6 bases and 2 bases, with 10 bases remaining between them. The CDR3 sequence is 13 residues long. Germline V gene sequence: CDR1 ENHRY, CDR2 SYGVKD. The CDR3, as DNA: TGTGCCATCAGACGCGGAGGAAACACTGAAGCTTTCTTT. Its translation: CAIRRGGNTEAFF.

The chain joins TRBV5-1 to TRBJ1-2; the D gene is possibly TRBD1 (6 bases). Trimming removed 0 bases at V and 2 bases at J, with 8 bases between. Germline V gene data show CDR1 as SGHRS and CDR2 as YFSETQ. The CDR3 sequence is 14 residues long. In DNA form, the CDR3 reads TGCGCCAGCAGCTTGGGGGACATCAACTATGGCTACACCTTC. Protein sequence: CASSLGDINYGYTF.

This rearrangement joins TRBV5-4 to TRBJ1-4, with D unclear. Germline-derived CDR1 and CDR2 are SGHNT and YYREEE (reference sequence). V lost 0 bases to trimming and J lost 8 bases, with 14 bases between them. CDR3 size: 15 residues. The CDR3 loop is CASSLGRGVGEKLFF. In DNA form, the CDR3 reads TGTGCCAGCAGCTTGGGGCGCGGGGTGGGAGAAAAACTGTTTTTT. The full variable domain, rest sourced from reference TRBV5-4 and TRBJ1-4, is ETGVTQSPTHLIKTRGQQVTLRCSSQSGHNTVSWYQQALGQGPQFIFQYYREEENGRGNFPPRFSGLQFPNYSSELNVNALELDDSALYLCASSLGRGVGEKLFFGSGTQLSVL.

J is TRBJ2-5 and V is TRBV30; weak D call: TRBD2 (7 bases). Per the germline V gene, CDR1 is GTSNPN and CDR2 is SVGIG (reference sequence). The CDR3 extends over 18 amino acids. The V and J ends lost 4 bases and 5 bases respectively, with 29 bases between them. The CDR3 region is CAWTSGGSSGGLLETQYF. The CDR3 coding sequence is TGTGCCTGGACCTCGGGGGGCTCTTCTGGGGGCCTATTGGAGACCCAGTACTTC.

The V gene is TRBV6-2 or TRBV6-3, the J gene TRBJ2-3; possible D gene TRBD2, 6 bases. The CDR3 extends over 16 amino acids. The V end was cut by 7 bases, the J end by 5 bases, with 22 bases between. Germline CDR1 is MNHEY and CDR2 is SVGEGT. The CDR3 reads CASTPWVVLGGDTQYF. DNA of the CDR3: TGTGCCAGCACCCCCTGGGTAGTCCTGGGGGGAGATACGCAGTATTTT.